This entry lists 11 T cell receptor beta chains sequenced from one sample in a study of cytomegalovirus exposure and HLA in healthy donors. The PCR contained 60 Vbeta and 13 Jbeta primers. Assay: immunoSEQ multiplex PCR; the TCRdb copy retains only in-frame clones and omits some. The sample includes approximately 90,000 clones, over 75% of them seen just once. Specimen: PBMCs. The receptors shown here come from a boy aged 5-17 years in good health and CMV-seronegative.

The J gene is TRBJ2-5, the V gene TRBV25-1; a weak D match, TRBD1 (5 bases). This CDR3 has 15 amino acids. The ends were cut back, 3 bases at V and 0 bases at J, with 11 bases in the middle. Germline V CDR1 and CDR2: MGHDK, SYGVNS. CDR3 in amino acids: CASSDLIRDQETQYF. The CDR3 DNA reads as TGTGCCAGCAGTGACCTAATCAGGGACCAAGAGACCCAGTACTTC.

The CDR3, as DNA: TGTGCCAGCGGGAGTTCCATTGAGAATGAGCAGTTCTTC. Translating gives CASGSSIENEQFF. The rearrangement uses TRBV7-9 and TRBJ2-1; TRBD2 is a possible D gene (5 bases). Germline loops: CDR1 SEHNR, CDR2 FQNEAQ (reference sequence). The CDR3 consists of 13 residues. Trimming removed 8 bases from V and 7 bases from J, with 15 bases in between.

The chain links TRBV28 to TRBJ1-2, with a weak D call TRBD1 (5 bases). The CDR3 extends over 13 amino acids. The V gene lost 10 bases and the J gene lost 8 bases, with 20 bases spanning the gap. Germline V CDR1 and CDR2: MDHEN, SYDVKM. As DNA, the CDR3 is TGTGCCATTCGAGGCCAGGGTTTTTACGGCTACACCTTC. Translation: CAIRGQGFYGYTF.

The chain has TRBV2 and TRBJ2-6; the D is unclear. V dropped 11 bases and J dropped 3 bases, with 8 bases sitting between them. The CDR3 is made up of 12 amino acids. Germline assignment: CDR1 SNHLY and CDR2 FYNNEI. This chain's CDR3 is CAGSGGANVLTF. DNA for the CDR3: TGTGCCGGGTCGGGTGGGGCCAACGTCCTGACTTTC. Together with reference TRBV2 and TRBJ2-6, the CDR3 gives the full variable domain: EPEVTQTPSHQVTQMGQEVILRCVPISNHLYFYWYRQILGQKVEFLVSFYNNEISEKSEIFDDQFSVERPDGSNFTLKIRSTKLEDSAMYFCAGSGGANVLTFGAGSRLTVL.

The gene calls are TRBV28 and TRBJ2-7; 9 positions match TRBD2. This CDR3 is 15 amino acids long. J gave up 2 bases and V 3 bases, and 5 bases lay outside the gene matches. Germline CDR1 MDHEN, CDR2 SYDVKM. Here the CDR3 reads CASSFETSGPYEQYF. The CDR3 DNA reads as TGTGCCAGCAGTTTTGAGACTAGCGGCCCCTACGAGCAGTACTTC.

In DNA, the CDR3 is TGCGCCAGCAGCCAAGATGGCGGGACTAGCAGAAATACGCAGTATTTT. Translated: CASSQDGGTSRNTQYF. V usage is TRBV4-3 and J usage is TRBJ2-3; 9 nucleotides align to TRBD2. The V gene end was trimmed by 0 bases and the J gene end by 7 bases; junction bases not matched to a gene: 8. CDR1 is LGHNA and CDR2 is YSLEER in the germline V gene. The CDR3 consists of 16 residues.

This chain joins TRBV28 and TRBJ2-7; a possible D gene is TRBD1 (5 bases). Germline loops: CDR1 MDHEN, CDR2 SYDVKM. The CDR3 contains 14 residues. Trimming stripped 4 bases from V and 1 base from J, with 11 bases between. This CDR3 is CASSSLDSSYEQYF. In DNA form, the CDR3 reads TGTGCCAGCAGTTCATTAGACAGTTCCTACGAGCAGTACTTC.

The chain has TRBV15 and TRBJ2-1, with D tentatively TRBD2 (7 bases). The CDR3 sequence is 13 residues long. The V end lost 4 bases, the J end lost 10 bases, and 14 bases lay between the germline ends. CDR1 is LNHNV and CDR2 is YYDKDF in the germline V gene (reference sequence). As DNA, the CDR3 is TGTGCCACCAGCAACGGGGGGCAAGGAGAGCAGTTCTTC. It translates to CATSNGGQGEQFF. Complete variable domain (other parts from reference TRBV15 and TRBJ2-1): DAMVIQNPRYQVTQFGKPVTLSCSQTLNHNVMYWYQQKSSQAPKLLFHYYDKDFNNEADTPDNFQSRRPNTSFCFLDIRSPGLGDTAMYLCATSNGGQGEQFFGPGTRLTVL.

The chain is built from TRBV7-2 and TRBJ2-5; D might be TRBD1 (6 bases). V dropped 2 bases and J dropped 3 bases, with 13 bases sitting between them. The CDR3 consists of 15 residues. Germline V gene sequence: CDR1 SGHTA, CDR2 FQGNSA. Here the CDR3 reads CASSLMGDNEETQYF. Here the CDR3 DNA reads TGTGCCAGCAGCTTAATGGGGGACAACGAAGAGACCCAGTACTTC.

This sequence joins TRBV7-9 and TRBJ1-2; 7 bases are a match to TRBD1. CDR3 length: 13 residues. With V trimmed by 4 bases and J by 7 bases, 6 bases remained unmatched. From germline, CDR1 is SEHNR and CDR2 FQNEAQ (reference sequence). The CDR3 is CASSSTGSGGYTF. The CDR3 nucleotides are TGTGCCAGCAGCTCGACAGGGTCCGGTGGCTACACCTTC.

This rearrangement joins TRBV27 to TRBJ1-1, with TRBD1 as a possible D gene (5 bases). The CDR3 runs 13 residues. Trimming cost V 6 bases and J 4 bases, with 12 bases left between them. Germline-derived CDR1 and CDR2 are MNHEY and SMNVEV (reference sequence). CDR3 sequence (DNA): TGTGCCAGCAGGCTCGGCGGGGGCACTGAAGCTTTCTTT. It specifies CASRLGGGTEAFF.